Presented here are 6 T cell receptor beta chains from one specimen sequenced in a study of CD4 and CD8 cells across lung adenocarcinoma regions. TCRdb itself ran the PCR reads through MiXCR, one entry per CDR3 protein. The sample has roughly 24,000 distinct CDR3 sequences, roughly half seen once. Sequencing was performed on CD4+ T cells from the center of a lung tumor. These TCRs come from a male donor with lung adenocarcinoma. The CD4 and CD8 labels of this study may be unreliable.

This rearrangement joins TRBV28 to TRBJ1-2; 9 positions match TRBD1. The CDR3 runs to 14 residues. The germline gives CDR1 MDHEN, CDR2 SYDVKM. The V segment lost 6 bases and the J segment 3 bases; nucleotides outside the gene matches: 5. This CDR3 is CASRDRGGYYGYTF. The DNA for the CDR3 is TGTGCCAGCAGGGACAGGGGCGGCTACTATGGCTACACCTTC.

This clonotype was counted ten times or more. The chain carries TRBV6-1 and TRBJ1-1; D perhaps matches TRBD1 (6 bases). Germline-derived CDR1 and CDR2 are MNHNS and SASEGT. V lost 4 bases and J lost 7, with 13 bases in between. CDR3 length: 13 amino acids. The CDR3 spells CASSVQGTGEAFF. CDR3 nucleotides: TGTGCCAGCAGTGTCCAGGGGACGGGTGAAGCTTTCTTT.

CDR3 bases: TGTGCCAGCAGCCACGACAGGGGGAGAATCAAAAACATGCAGTATTTT. As protein: CASSHDRGRIKNMQYF. The V call is TRBV11-2, the J call TRBJ2-3; 9 bases line up with TRBD1. The CDR3 sequence is 16 residues long. The trim removed 5 bases at V and 11 bases at J, leaving 17 bases unmatched. Germline CDR1 SGHAT, CDR2 FQNNGV.

This clonotype is labeled medium-sized. The rearrangement joins TRBV6-5 to TRBJ2-1; D may be TRBD2 (5 bases). Germline-derived CDR1 and CDR2 are MNHEY and SVGAGI. This CDR3 is built from 13 residues. V shed 7 bases and J shed 4 bases, with 11 bases lying between them. CDR3 in DNA: TGTGCCAGCACTTGGGAGTATTACAATGAGCAGTTCTTC. Translating gives CASTWEYYNEQFF.

Regarding this clonotype: Here the CDR3 omits its conserved ending phenylalanine or tryptophan, so a read error is the likely source. The DNA is left out, because the CDR3 cannot be placed on it with certainty; the CDR3 is given as TCRdb lists it. The V gene is TRBV6-1, the J gene TRBJ2-5; the table's D gene call, TRBD1, was not cross checked with the DNA. The CDR3 spans 15 amino acids, including both terminal residues. Germline V gene data show CDR1 as MNHNS and CDR2 as SASEGT. The CDR3 loop is CASSLQGAYTETQLS.

This chain uses TRBV6-5 with TRBJ2-1; the D gene is possibly TRBD1 (6 bases). The better agreement between TRBJ2-7 and the DNA end casts doubt on the J call. The CDR3 covers 13 residues. Germline-derived CDR1 and CDR2 are MNHEY and SVGAGI. CDR3 amino acids: CASSSTGPYEQYF. The CDR3 bases are TGTGCCAGCAGTTCGACAGGACCCTACGAGCAGTACTTC.